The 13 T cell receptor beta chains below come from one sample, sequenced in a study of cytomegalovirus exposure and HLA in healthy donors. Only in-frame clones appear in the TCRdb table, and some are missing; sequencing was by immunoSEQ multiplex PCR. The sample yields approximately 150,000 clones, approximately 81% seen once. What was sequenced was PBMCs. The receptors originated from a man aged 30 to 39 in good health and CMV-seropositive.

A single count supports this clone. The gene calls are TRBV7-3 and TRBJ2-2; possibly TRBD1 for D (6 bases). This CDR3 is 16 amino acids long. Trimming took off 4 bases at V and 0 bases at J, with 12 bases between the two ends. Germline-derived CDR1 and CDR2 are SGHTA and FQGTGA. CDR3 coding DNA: TGTGCCAGCAGCTCGAACAGGGAAGCGAACACCGGGGAGCTGTTTTTT. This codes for CASSSNREANTGELFF.

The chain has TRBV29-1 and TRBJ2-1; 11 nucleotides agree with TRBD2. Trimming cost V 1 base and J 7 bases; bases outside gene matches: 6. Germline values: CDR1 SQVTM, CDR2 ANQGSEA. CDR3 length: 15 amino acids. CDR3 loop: CSVEGSGRAWNEQFF. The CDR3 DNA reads TGCAGCGTTGAAGGTAGCGGGAGGGCCTGGAATGAGCAGTTCTTC.

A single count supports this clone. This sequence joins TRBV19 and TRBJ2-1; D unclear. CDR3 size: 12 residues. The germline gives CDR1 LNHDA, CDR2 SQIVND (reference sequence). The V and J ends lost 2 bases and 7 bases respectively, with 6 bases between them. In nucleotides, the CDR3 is TGTGCCAGTAGTATAAGAGAAAATGAGCAGTTCTTC. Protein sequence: CASSIRENEQFF.

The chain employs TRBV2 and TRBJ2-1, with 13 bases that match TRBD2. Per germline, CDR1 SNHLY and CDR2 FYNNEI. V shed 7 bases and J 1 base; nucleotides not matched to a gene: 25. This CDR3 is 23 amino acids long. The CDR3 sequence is CASNPYYSSFGLAGVESYNEQFF. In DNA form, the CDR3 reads TGTGCCAGCAACCCGTATTACTCTTCCTTCGGACTAGCGGGAGTAGAGTCCTACAATGAGCAGTTCTTC.

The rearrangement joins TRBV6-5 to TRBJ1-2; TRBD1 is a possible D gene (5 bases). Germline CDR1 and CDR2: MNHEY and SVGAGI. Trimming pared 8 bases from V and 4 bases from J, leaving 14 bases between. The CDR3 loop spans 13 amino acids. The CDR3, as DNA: TGTGCCAGCGGATATAGGGGCCTCTATGGCTACACCTTC. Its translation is CASGYRGLYGYTF.

The CDR3 region has the DNA TGTGCCTGGAGTGTAGGTCAGGGCTACGAGCAGTACTTC. Amino acid sequence: CAWSVGQGYEQYF. V and J are TRBV30 and TRBJ2-7; a weak D match, TRBD1 (5 bases). The germline V gene has CDR1 GTSNPN and CDR2 SVGIG (reference sequence). The CDR3 totals 13 residues. With 0 bases removed from V and 3 bases from J, the gap between germline ends came to 9 bases.

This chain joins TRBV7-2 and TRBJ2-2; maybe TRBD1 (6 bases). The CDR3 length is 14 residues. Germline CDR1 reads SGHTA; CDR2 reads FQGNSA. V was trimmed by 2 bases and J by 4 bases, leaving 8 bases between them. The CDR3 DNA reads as TGTGCCAGCAGCTTAACAGGGCGCACCGGGGAGCTGTTTTTT. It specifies CASSLTGRTGELFF.

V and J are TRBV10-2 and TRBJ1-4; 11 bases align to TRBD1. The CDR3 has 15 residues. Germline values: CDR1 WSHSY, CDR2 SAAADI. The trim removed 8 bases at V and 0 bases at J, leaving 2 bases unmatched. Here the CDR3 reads CASRDRGTTNEKLFF. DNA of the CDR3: TGCGCCAGCCGGGACAGGGGGACAACTAATGAAAAACTGTTTTTT.

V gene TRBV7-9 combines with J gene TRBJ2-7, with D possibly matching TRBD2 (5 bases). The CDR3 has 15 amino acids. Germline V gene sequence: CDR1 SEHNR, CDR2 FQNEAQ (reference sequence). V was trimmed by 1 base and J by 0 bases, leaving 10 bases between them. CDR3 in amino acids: CASSLVASGSYEQYF. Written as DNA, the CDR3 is TGTGCCAGCAGCTTAGTTGCCAGCGGCTCCTACGAGCAGTACTTC.

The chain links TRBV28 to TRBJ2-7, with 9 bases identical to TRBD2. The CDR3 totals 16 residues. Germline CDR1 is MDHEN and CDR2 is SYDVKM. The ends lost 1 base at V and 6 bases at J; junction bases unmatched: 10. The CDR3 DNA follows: TGTGCCAGCAGTTTATTGCCGGCGGGAGGGCTTCCCGAGCAGTACTTC. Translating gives CASSLLPAGGLPEQYF.

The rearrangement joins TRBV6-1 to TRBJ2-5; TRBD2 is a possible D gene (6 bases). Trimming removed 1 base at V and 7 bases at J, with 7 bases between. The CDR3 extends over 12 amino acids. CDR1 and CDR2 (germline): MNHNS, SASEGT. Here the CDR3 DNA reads TGTGCCAGCAGTGAAGGGCGGGGGACCCAGTACTTC. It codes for CASSEGRGTQYF.

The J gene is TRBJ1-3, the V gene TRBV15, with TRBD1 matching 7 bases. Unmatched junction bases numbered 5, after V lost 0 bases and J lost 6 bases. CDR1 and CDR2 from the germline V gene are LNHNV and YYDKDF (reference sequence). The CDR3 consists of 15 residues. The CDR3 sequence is CATSRDRQGTNTIYF. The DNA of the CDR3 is TGTGCCACCAGCAGAGACCGACAGGGTACAAACACCATATATTTT.

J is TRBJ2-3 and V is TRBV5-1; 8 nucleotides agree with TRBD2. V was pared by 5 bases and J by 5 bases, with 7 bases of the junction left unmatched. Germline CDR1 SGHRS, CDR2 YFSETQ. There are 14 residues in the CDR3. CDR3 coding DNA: TGCGCCAGCAGGGCTAGCGGGTGGCAAGATACGCAGTATTTT. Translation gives CASRASGWQDTQYF.